A single sample is the source of the 7 T cell receptor beta chains below, sequenced in a study of OX40 agonist ivuxolimab in advanced cancers. Sequencing used immunoSEQ multiplex PCR; TCRdb keeps in-frame clones, though not all of them. Of 45,000 or so clones in the sample, over 75% are singletons; the top ten hold roughly 18%. This material consisted of CD4+ or CD8+ T cells sorted from blood, taken in a trial of the OX40 agonist ivuxolimab. The origin of the receptors is an adult with an advanced solid tumor such as melanoma, head and neck, liver or kidney cancer.

The chain joins TRBV6-5 to TRBJ2-7, with a possible D match to TRBD2 (7 bases). Germline values: CDR1 MNHEY, CDR2 SVGAGI. The CDR3 is 13 amino acids. Trimming took off 6 bases at V and 5 bases at J, with 14 bases between the two ends. CDR3 amino acids: CASSPAGANEQYF. In DNA, the CDR3 is TGTGCCAGCAGCCCCGCGGGGGCGAACGAGCAGTACTTC.

The chain joins TRBV27 to TRBJ1-5; a weak D match, TRBD1 (6 bases). The CDR3 length is 16 residues. The germline V gene has CDR1 MNHEY and CDR2 SMNVEV (reference sequence). Trimming took 0 bases from V and 2 from J, leaving 11 bases between them. CDR3 sequence reads: CASSLSTGKGNQPQHF. CDR3 nucleotide sequence: TGTGCCAGCAGTTTATCCACAGGGAAGGGCAATCAGCCCCAGCATTTT.

The chain combines TRBV6-1 with TRBJ2-7, with 7 bases lining up with TRBD1. Unmatched junction bases numbered 6, after V lost 1 base and J lost 3 bases. From germline, CDR1 is MNHNS and CDR2 SASEGT. The CDR3 runs 15 residues. CDR3 coding DNA: TGTGCCAGCAGTGAAGGGGGGACAGTCGGCTACGAGCAGTACTTC. It encodes CASSEGGTVGYEQYF.

This clone was observed a single time. The chain is built from TRBV4-2 and TRBJ1-1; 8 positions match TRBD1. The CDR3 is made up of 15 amino acids. Germline loops: CDR1 LGHNA, CDR2 YNFKEQ. The V and J ends lost 1 base and 7 bases, in that order; junction bases with no gene match: 8. The CDR3 DNA sequence: TGTGCCAGCAGCCAAGGGTCCGGGACAGGCATTGAAGCTTTCTTT. Its translation: CASSQGSGTGIEAFF.

For the CDR3, the DNA is TGTGCCAGCAGTTTCCGGGACTACCCCCCCAATGAGCAGTTCTTC. It codes for CASSFRDYPPNEQFF. The gene calls are TRBV28 and TRBJ2-1, with TRBD2 matching over 7 bases. The V and J ends lost 3 bases and 6 bases, in that order; junction bases with no gene match: 8. CDR1 and CDR2 from the germline V gene are MDHEN and SYDVKM. The CDR3 has 15 amino acids.

The chain combines TRBV9 with TRBJ2-3; tentative D call: TRBD2 (6 bases). In germline, CDR1 is SGDLS, CDR2 YYNGEE. V was pared by 3 bases and J by 1 base, with 15 bases between. The CDR3 covers 16 residues. CDR3 nucleotides: TGTGCCAGCAGCGATCCGGTCGGGGAGGGCACAGATACGCAGTATTTT. This encodes CASSDPVGEGTDTQYF. Full variable domain (outside the CDR3, taken from reference TRBV9 and TRBJ2-3): DSGVTQTPKHLITATGQRVTLRCSPRSGDLSVYWYQQSLDQGLQFLIQYYNGEERAKGNILERFSAQQFPDLHSELNLSSLELGDSALYFCASSDPVGEGTDTQYFGPGTRLTVL.

In DNA, the CDR3 is TGTGCCAGCAGCTCCTACAAGAATGCAGATACGCAGTATTTT. It is translated as CASSSYKNADTQYF. The V call is TRBV7-3, the J call TRBJ2-3, with D hard to call. Germline V gene sequence: CDR1 SGHTA, CDR2 FQGTGA. V lost 4 bases and J 4 bases, leaving 12 bases between the germline ends. CDR3 size: 14 residues.